The clone carrying this T cell receptor (beta chain) has ten or more counts. Antigen specificity is unknown. The data were taken from a study of T-cell memory formation after mild COVID-19. Whole-study context: Across donors, TCR clusters were largely donor specific. Study outcomes and limitations: Clones that contracted from day 15 to 85 were balanced CD4/CD8, while later expanders leaned CD4+. Some clones that responded were present in memory (sampled pre-infection), which suggests cross-reactive memory joined.

Constant-segment primers were used for 5'RACE, and the resulting TCR alpha and TCR beta cDNA libraries carried sample barcodes and UMIs. TCRdb passed the 5' RACE reads through MiXCR, listing each CDR3 protein once. The sample lists about 38,000 distinct CDR3 sequences; 11% were seen once. The material sequenced was PBMCs or a T cell subset sorted from them (not recorded which). This clonotype was sampled from a man between 18 and 29 years old who had mild COVID-19 (a few samples of this study predate the infection). Cell type and time point are not known.

The CDR3 DNA follows: TGCAGTGCTAGGTTCGGGGGGCTGAACACTGAAGCTTTCTTT. Amino acids: CSARFGGLNTEAFF. The chain recombines TRBV20-1 with TRBJ1-1, with D possibly being TRBD1 (6 bases). Germline loops: CDR1 DFQATT, CDR2 SNEGSKA (reference sequence). V was pared by 3 bases and J by 0 bases, with 11 bases between. CDR3 length equals 14 residues.